A selection of T cell receptor beta chains follows, all from one sample in a study of T-cell reconstitution after alpha-beta-depleted transplantation in children. TCRdb re-called the PCR reads with MiXCR, one entry per CDR3 protein. The sample comprises over 150,000 distinct CDR3 sequences, about 6.4% of which are singletons, and approximately 3% rests with the top ten. The sample was PBMCs from the stem cell graft donor, taken from the stem cell graft. These receptors all stem from a human donor who donated a stem cell graft to a child with Wiskott-Aldrich syndrome. Each CDR3 is given with its conserved first and last residue. The D gene is left open where the match is weak. Clone size is given for some rows only: seen once, a few or many times, or a class if the clone is expanded.

TRBJ1-2 | TRBV30 | many | TRBD1 | CAEDRQGDYGYTF | TGTGCTGAAGACCGACAGGGAGACTATGGCTACACCTTC
TRBJ2-3 | TRBV29-1 | many | - | CSVDPSTDTQYF | TGCAGCGTTGACCCAAGCACAGATACGCAGTATTTT
TRBJ1-6 | TRBV12-3/TRBV12-4 | many | - | CASSPDNSPLHF | TGTGCCAGCAGTCCCGATAATTCACCCCTCCACTTT
TRBJ1-3 | TRBV6-5 | - | - | CASSYGGAAGNTIYF | TGTGCCAGCAGTTACGGAGGGGCCGCGGGGAACACCATATATTTT
TRBJ1-2 | TRBV25-1 | few | - | CASSVSGAASYGYTF | TGTGCCAGCAGTGTATCAGGGGCGGCCAGCTATGGCTACACCTTC
TRBJ2-5 | TRBV3-1 | few | TRBD1 | CASSHPTRGRAETQYF | TGTGCCAGCAGCCATCCCACGAGGGGGCGCGCGGAGACCCAGTACTTC
TRBJ2-2 | TRBV7-2 | many | TRBD2 | CASSLVSGGAFGELFF | TGTGCCAGCAGCTTAGTAAGCGGGGGGGCCTTCGGGGAGCTGTTTTTT
TRBJ2-5 | TRBV2 | few | - | CASSMAETQYF | TGTGCCAGCAGTATGGCCGAGACCCAGTACTTC
TRBJ1-1 | TRBV5-1 | many | TRBD1 | CASSVGRGHTEAFF | TGCGCCAGCAGCGTTGGAAGGGGGCACACTGAAGCTTTCTTT
TRBJ1-5 | TRBV6-1 | - | TRBD1 | CASSEGRGRNQPQHF | TGTGCCAGCAGTGAAGGCAGGGGGCGAAATCAGCCCCAGCATTTT
TRBJ2-2 | TRBV5-1 | few | TRBD1 | CASSSVTGGEGGELFF | TGCGCCAGCAGCTCCGTGACAGGGGGCGAAGGCGGGGAGCTGTTTTTT
TRBJ1-2 | TRBV6-5 | - | - | CASSYAGQGVYGYTF | TGTGCCAGCAGTTATGCGGGCCAGGGAGTCTATGGCTACACCTTC
TRBJ1-2 | TRBV12-3/TRBV12-4 | many | TRBD1 | CASSLDRGRNGYTF | TGTGCCAGCAGTCTGGACAGGGGGCGTAATGGCTACACCTTC
TRBJ2-3 | TRBV5-1 | - | - | CASRGDISDTQYF | TGCGCCAGCAGGGGGGACATCTCAGATACGCAGTATTTT
TRBJ1-2 | TRBV7-2 | many | - | CASSLRESPQGGYTF | TGTGCCAGCAGCCTTAGGGAATCCCCGCAGGGTGGCTACACCTTC
TRBJ2-3 | TRBV24-1 | many | TRBD2 | CATSDRTSEDTQYF | TGTGCCACCAGTGACCGTACTAGCGAAGATACGCAGTATTTT
TRBJ2-5 | TRBV15 | many | TRBD2 | CATSVGLAGGRQETQYF | TGTGCCACCAGCGTGGGACTAGCGGGAGGACGACAAGAGACCCAGTACTTC
TRBJ1-6 | TRBV6-5 | many | - | CAGGQQNSPLHF | TGTGCCGGGGGACAACAGAATTCACCCCTCCACTTT
TRBJ2-1 | TRBV23-1 | - | TRBD1 | CASSQPGQQVSYNEQFF | TGCGCCAGCAGTCAACCGGGACAGCAAGTCTCCTACAATGAGCAGTTCTTC
TRBJ2-3 | TRBV3-1 | many | - | CASSQTQQSTDTQYF | TGTGCCAGCAGCCAAACCCAACAGAGCACAGATACGCAGTATTTT
TRBJ2-1 | TRBV6-2/TRBV6-3 | many | TRBD2 | CASTNSGRGSDEQFF | TGTGCCAGCACTAATAGCGGGAGAGGGTCCGATGAGCAGTTCTTC
TRBJ2-5 | TRBV4-3 | many | - | CASSQDLGLGETQYF | TGCGCCAGCAGCCAAGATCTGGGACTCGGGGAGACCCAGTACTTC
TRBJ2-3 | TRBV18 | few | - | CASSSGLPHTDTQYF | TGTGCCAGCTCCTCGGGACTTCCACACACAGATACGCAGTATTTT
TRBJ2-7 | TRBV6-2/TRBV6-3 | - | TRBD2 | CASSYSILAGIEQYF | TGTGCCAGCAGTTACTCGATACTAGCGGGAATCGAGCAGTACTTC
TRBJ2-5 | TRBV5-5 | many | - | CASSLAGSEETQYF | TGTGCCAGCAGCTTGGCCGGTTCTGAAGAGACCCAGTACTTC
TRBJ2-2 | TRBV5-1 | many | - | CAGKDILGTGELFF | TGCGCCGGCAAGGACATTCTTGGCACCGGGGAGCTGTTTTTT
TRBJ2-3 | TRBV5-5 | many | - | CASSPGVSTDTQYF | TGTGCCAGCAGCCCGGGAGTCAGCACAGATACGCAGTATTTT
TRBJ2-5 | TRBV20-1 | - | - | CSARDPAKYQETQYF | TGCAGTGCTAGAGACCCAGCAAAATACCAAGAGACCCAGTACTTC
TRBJ2-2 | TRBV9 | many | TRBD2 | CASSASGLNTGELFF | TGTGCCAGCAGCGCTAGCGGGTTGAACACCGGGGAGCTGTTTTTT
TRBJ1-3 | TRBV12-3/TRBV12-4 | many | - | CASGSGNTIYF | TGTGCCAGCGGCTCTGGAAACACCATATATTTT
TRBJ2-7 | TRBV13 | many | TRBD2 | CASSPSGGATYEQYF | TGTGCCAGCAGCCCGAGCGGGGGTGCAACCTACGAGCAGTACTTC
TRBJ2-3 | TRBV6-5 | many | - | CASSYFGTSPDTQYF | TGTGCCAGCAGTTATTTCGGAACCTCCCCCGATACGCAGTATTTT
TRBJ2-3 | TRBV28 | many | TRBD2 | CASSFGLAGGTDTQYF | TGTGCCAGCAGCTTTGGACTAGCGGGGGGCACAGATACGCAGTATTTT
TRBJ2-7 | TRBV27 | many | TRBD1 | CASSPGGEFYEQYF | TGTGCCAGCAGTCCAGGGGGCGAATTCTACGAGCAGTACTTC
TRBJ2-3 | TRBV6-2/TRBV6-3 | few | TRBD2 | CASSSLRLAGRDTDTQYF | TGTGCCAGCAGCTCCCTCAGGCTAGCGGGGCGGGACACAGATACGCAGTATTTT
TRBJ2-5 | TRBV20-1 | many | - | CSARDNRAPWETQYF | TGCAGTGCTAGAGATAATCGCGCCCCTTGGGAGACCCAGTACTTC
TRBJ2-2 | TRBV2 | many | - | CASWGGWGLSLGELFF | TGTGCCAGCTGGGGAGGTTGGGGGCTCTCGTTGGGGGAGCTGTTTTTT
TRBJ1-1 | TRBV5-1 | many | TRBD1 | CASSLLTGGTEAFF | TGCGCCAGCAGCTTGTTAACAGGGGGCACTGAAGCTTTCTTT
TRBJ2-3 | TRBV7-6 | many | TRBD1 | CASSLARGLTDTQYF | TGTGCCAGCAGCTTAGCCAGGGGGCTTACAGATACGCAGTATTTT
TRBJ2-1 | TRBV15 | many | TRBD1 | CATIDTGTASYNEQFF | TGTGCCACCATAGATACAGGGACAGCCTCCTACAATGAGCAGTTCTTC
TRBJ2-1 | TRBV3-1 | many | - | CASSHWREVSYNEQFF | TGTGCCAGCAGCCACTGGAGGGAGGTCTCCTACAATGAGCAGTTCTTC
TRBJ1-1 | TRBV5-1 | few | - | CASSPGRNNMNTEAFF | TGCGCCAGCAGCCCGGGACGGAACAACATGAACACTGAAGCTTTCTTT
TRBJ1-1 | TRBV12-3/TRBV12-4 | many | TRBD1 | CASSPTGEKAFF | TGTGCCAGCAGTCCCACAGGGGAGAAGGCTTTCTTT
TRBJ2-1 | TRBV27 | many | TRBD2 | CASSFSREGYNEQFF | TGTGCCAGCAGTTTCTCGCGGGAGGGTTACAATGAGCAGTTCTTC
TRBJ2-2 | TRBV12-3/TRBV12-4 | many | - | CASSPGFTGELFF | TGTGCCAGCAGTCCTGGATTTACCGGGGAGCTGTTTTTT
TRBJ2-3 | TRBV4-1 | many | TRBD2 | CASSQDEVAGGWTDTQYF | TGCGCCAGCAGCCAAGATGAGGTAGCGGGGGGGTGGACAGATACGCAGTATTTT
TRBJ2-3 | TRBV29-1 | many | TRBD1 | CSVAVWGTGTDTQYF | TGCAGCGTTGCGGTATGGGGGACAGGAACAGATACGCAGTATTTT
TRBJ2-3 | TRBV24-1 | many | - | CATSDFGGSDTQYF | TGTGCCACCAGTGATTTTGGGGGATCAGATACGCAGTATTTT
TRBJ2-7 | TRBV25-1 | many | TRBD1 | CASSDSLGQGAREQYF | TGTGCCAGCAGTGATAGTCTGGGACAGGGGGCGCGAGAGCAGTACTTC
TRBJ2-1 | TRBV12-3/TRBV12-4 | many | - | CASSLSLGNEQFF | TGTGCCAGCAGTTTAAGCCTGGGGAATGAGCAGTTCTTC
TRBJ2-7 | TRBV11-2 | many | TRBD1 | CASSLSARDRSYEQYF | TGTGCCAGCAGCTTATCGGCCCGGGACAGATCCTACGAGCAGTACTTC
TRBJ1-6 | TRBV20-1 | many | TRBD1 | CSASRDRENSPLHF | TGCAGTGCTTCCCGAGACAGGGAAAATTCACCCCTCCACTTT
TRBJ1-5 | TRBV7-6 | many | - | CASSLGTLDSNQPQHF | TGTGCCAGCAGCTTAGGTACCCTGGATAGCAATCAGCCCCAGCATTTT